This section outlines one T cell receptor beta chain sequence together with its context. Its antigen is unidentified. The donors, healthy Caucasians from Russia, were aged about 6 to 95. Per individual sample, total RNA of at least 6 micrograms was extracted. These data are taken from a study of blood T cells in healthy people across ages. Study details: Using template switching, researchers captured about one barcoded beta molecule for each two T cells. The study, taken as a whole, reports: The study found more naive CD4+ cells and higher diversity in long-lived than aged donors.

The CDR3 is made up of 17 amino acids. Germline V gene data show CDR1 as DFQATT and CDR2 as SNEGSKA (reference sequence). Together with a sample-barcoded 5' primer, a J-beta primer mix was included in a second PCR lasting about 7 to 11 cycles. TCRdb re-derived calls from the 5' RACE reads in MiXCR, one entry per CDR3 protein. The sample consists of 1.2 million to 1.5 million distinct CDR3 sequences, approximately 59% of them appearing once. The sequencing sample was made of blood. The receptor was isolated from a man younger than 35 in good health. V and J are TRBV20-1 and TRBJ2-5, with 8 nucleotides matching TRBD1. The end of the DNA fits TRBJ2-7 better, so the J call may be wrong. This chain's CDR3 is CSASDRGSGAFSYEQYF. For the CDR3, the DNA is TGCAGTGCTAGCGACAGGGGCTCGGGAGCTTTTTCGTACGAGCAGTACTTC.